Below, 3 T cell receptor beta chains from the same sample are listed, as sequenced in a study of T cell repertoires in cytomegalovirus infection (dated by TCRdb to between 2017 and 2020). Sequencing was carried out with an Illumina HiSeq 1500. TCRdb cleaned the public reads at Q25 with fastp, built clones with MiXCR and kept in-frame beta chains. Entries are consolidated by CDR3 protein sequence, retaining the most common genes and DNA. Here the sample has approximately 730,000 distinct CDR3 sequences; almost 30% occur a single time. Jointly, the top ten make up approximately 14% of the sample. No antigen has been identified for these receptors. Read against the paper, the sample's treatment or condition label means: in vitro stimulation with specific CMV peptide epitopes to enrich CMV-specific T cells. Sequenced material: cultured CD8+ T cells from PBMCs, taken from culture after CMV antigen stimulation. The receptors here all came from a human donor in good health (CMV status not recorded). Some clones in this sample may be carry-over from other donors' samples.

This clonotype came up a few times. Here the CDR3 reads CASSLTAGKHTEAFF. The CDR3, as DNA: TGTGCCAGCAGCTTAACGGCAGGGAAACACACTGAAGCTTTCTTT. J is TRBJ1-1 and V is TRBV7-9; maybe TRBD1 (5 bases). This CDR3 has 15 residues. V was shortened by 2 bases and J by 3 bases, with 13 bases between the two germline ends. Germline values: CDR1 SEHNR, CDR2 FQNEAQ (reference sequence). The whole variable domain, filled in from reference TRBV7-9 and TRBJ1-1, reads DTGVSQNPRHKITKRGQNVTFRCDPISEHNRLYWYRQTLGQGPEFLTYFQNEAQLEKSRLLSDRFSAERPKGSFSTLEIQRTEQGDSAMYLCASSLTAGKHTEAFFGQGTRLTVV.

The chain joins TRBV6-2 or TRBV6-3 to TRBJ2-3; TRBD2 matches 7 bases. This CDR3 spans 16 amino acids. Germline-derived CDR1 and CDR2 are MNHEY and SVGEGT. The ends lost 6 bases at V and 3 bases at J; junction bases unmatched: 12. DNA of the CDR3: TGTGCCAGCAGGCCCTGGGAGGGGCAGATGACAGATACGCAGTATTTT. Residues: CASRPWEGQMTDTQYF.

CDR3 protein: CASSDSRAGPNTEAFF. CDR3 coding DNA: TGTGCCAGCAGTGACTCAAGGGCCGGCCCCAACACTGAAGCTTTCTTT. The V gene is TRBV6-4, the J gene TRBJ1-1; D not resolved. Germline V gene sequence: CDR1 MRHNA, CDR2 SNTAGT. Trimming took off 0 bases at V and 2 bases at J, with 13 bases between the two ends. The CDR3 spans 16 residues.